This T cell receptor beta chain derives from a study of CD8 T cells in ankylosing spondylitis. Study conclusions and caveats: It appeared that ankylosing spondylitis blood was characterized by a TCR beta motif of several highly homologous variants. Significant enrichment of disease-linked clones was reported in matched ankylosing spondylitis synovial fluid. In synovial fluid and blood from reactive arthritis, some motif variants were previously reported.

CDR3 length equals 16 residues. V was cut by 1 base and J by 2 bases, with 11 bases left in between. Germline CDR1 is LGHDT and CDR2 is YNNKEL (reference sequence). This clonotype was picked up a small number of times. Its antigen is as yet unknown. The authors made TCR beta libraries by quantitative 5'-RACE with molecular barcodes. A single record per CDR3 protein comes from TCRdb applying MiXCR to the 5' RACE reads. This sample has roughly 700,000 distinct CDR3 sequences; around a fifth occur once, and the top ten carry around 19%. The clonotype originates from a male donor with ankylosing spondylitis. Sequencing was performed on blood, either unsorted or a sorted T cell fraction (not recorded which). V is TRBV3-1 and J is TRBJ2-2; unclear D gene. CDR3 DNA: TGTGCCAGCAGCCAAGTAAGGGCTCCCAACACCGGGGAGCTGTTTTTT. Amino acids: CASSQVRAPNTGELFF.